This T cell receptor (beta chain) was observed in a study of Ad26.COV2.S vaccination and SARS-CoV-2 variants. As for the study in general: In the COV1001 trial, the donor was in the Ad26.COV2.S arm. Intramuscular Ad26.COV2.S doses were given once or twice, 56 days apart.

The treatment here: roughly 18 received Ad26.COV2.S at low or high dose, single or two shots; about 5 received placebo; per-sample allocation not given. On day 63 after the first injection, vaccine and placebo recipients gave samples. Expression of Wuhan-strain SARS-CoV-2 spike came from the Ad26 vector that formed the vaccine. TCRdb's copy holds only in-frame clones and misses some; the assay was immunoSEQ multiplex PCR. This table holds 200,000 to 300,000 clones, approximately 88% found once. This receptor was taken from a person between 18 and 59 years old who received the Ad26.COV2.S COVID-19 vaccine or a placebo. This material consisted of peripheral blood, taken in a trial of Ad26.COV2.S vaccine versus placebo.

CDR3 residues: CASSQERASGGASWETQYF. The CDR3, as DNA: TGCGCCAGCAGCCAAGAGCGGGCTAGCGGGGGGGCGTCGTGGGAGACCCAGTACTTC. The chain links TRBV4-1 to TRBJ2-5; 12 nucleotides line up with TRBD2. The CDR3 sequence is 19 residues long. CDR1 and CDR2 from the germline V gene are MGHRA and YSYEKL. The V gene end was trimmed by 0 bases and the J gene end by 5 bases; junction bases not matched to a gene: 13.